This T cell receptor (beta chain) was captured by sequencing in a study of control samples from healthy donors and cancer patients. Profiling relied on immunoSEQ multiplex PCR, and the TCRdb table lists in-frame clones only, not all of them. The sample yields approximately 58,000 clones, around 87% seen once. This TCR was recovered from an older woman with lung cancer. Input material: PBMCs.

The chain's CDR3 is CASSPRQGQEKLFF. CDR3 nucleotide sequence: TGTGCCAGCTCACCACGACAGGGCCAAGAAAAACTGTTTTTT. The gene calls are TRBV18 and TRBJ1-4, with 7 bases fitting TRBD1. CDR3 length equals 14 residues. V gave up 1 base and J gave up 8 bases; unmatched junction bases: 4. From germline, CDR1 is KGHSH and CDR2 LQKENI. The full variable domain, rest sourced from reference TRBV18 and TRBJ1-4, is NAGVMQNPRHLVRRRGQEARLRCSPMKGHSHVYWYRQLPEEGLKFMVYLQKENIIDESGMPKERFSAEFPKEGPSILRIQQVVRGDSAAYFCASSPRQGQEKLFFGSGTQLSVL.